These 21 T cell receptor beta chains came from one sample sequenced in a study of early stage breast cancer tumors. Generated by immunoSEQ multiplex PCR, the TCRdb table keeps only in-frame clones and is missing some. The sample holds some 72,000 clones; more than 65% are singletons and the top ten take roughly 3.5%. Sample: blood. The source of these receptors is a person between 55 and 69 years old with breast cancer.

This chain joins TRBV5-6 and TRBJ1-2; a weak D match, TRBD1 (5 bases). The CDR3 is 13 amino acids. Germline CDR1 SGHDT, CDR2 YYEEEE. Trimming stripped 4 bases from V and 1 base from J, with 8 bases between. The CDR3: CASSPQVNYGYTF. For the CDR3, the DNA is TGTGCCAGCAGCCCACAGGTTAACTATGGCTACACCTTC.

The CDR3 loop is CASSGGPSRRGELFF. As DNA, the CDR3 is TGTGCCAGCAGCGGGGGCCCTTCGCGACGCGGGGAGCTGTTTTTT. The chain links TRBV5-8 to TRBJ2-2; TRBD1 might be the D (6 bases). V was clipped by 4 bases and J by 7 bases, with 17 bases between them. Germline loops: CDR1 SGHTS, CDR2 YDEGEE. The CDR3 sequence is 15 residues long.

The V call is TRBV6-5, the J call TRBJ2-1; 9 bases line up with TRBD2. This CDR3 has 15 amino acids. The V and J ends lost 6 bases and 4 bases, in that order; junction bases with no gene match: 7. CDR1 MNHEY and CDR2 SVGAGI come from the germline V gene. This CDR3 reads CASSLLAGQYNEQFF. The DNA of the CDR3 is TGTGCCAGCAGCCTTCTAGCGGGACAATACAATGAGCAGTTCTTC.

V usage is TRBV5-6 and J usage is TRBJ1-4, with D uncertain. Per the germline V gene, CDR1 is SGHDT and CDR2 is YYEEEE. The CDR3 has 14 residues. V lost 0 bases and J 7 bases, leaving 10 bases between the germline ends. CDR3 in amino acids: CASSLEATSEKLFF. Here the CDR3 DNA reads TGTGCCAGCAGCTTGGAGGCCACCAGTGAAAAACTGTTTTTT.

The chain combines TRBV10-3 with TRBJ2-2; 10 bases align to TRBD2. The CDR3 loop spans 14 amino acids. The ends lost 6 bases at V and 8 bases at J; junction bases unmatched: 6. Looked up from germline, CDR1 is ENHRY and CDR2 is SYGVKD. CDR3 nucleotide sequence: TGTGCCATCAGCCAGACTAGCGGGCAAGGGGAGCTGTTTTTT. Protein: CAISQTSGQGELFF.

V usage is TRBV4-2 and J usage is TRBJ2-3; no firm D call. This CDR3 is 16 amino acids long. The V gene lost 0 bases and the J gene lost 2 bases, with 12 bases spanning the gap. Germline V lookup: CDR1 LGHNA, CDR2 YNFKEQ. CDR3 sequence: CASSQEYSTPTDTQYF. The DNA for the CDR3 is TGTGCCAGCAGCCAAGAGTACTCCACCCCCACAGATACGCAGTATTTT.

J is TRBJ1-2 and V is TRBV28; the match to TRBD1 covers 8 bases. Germline lookup yields CDR1 MDHEN and CDR2 SYDVKM. CDR3 length: 15 amino acids. The V gene end was trimmed by 7 bases and the J gene end by 8 bases; junction bases not matched to a gene: 15. CDR3 sequence (DNA): TGTGCCAGCACCGAAGACAGGGGTAAATTTGTCGGCTACACCTTC. Amino acids: CASTEDRGKFVGYTF.

The gene calls are TRBV6-5 and TRBJ1-1, with D hard to call. With 8 bases removed from V and 5 bases from J, the gap between germline ends came to 15 bases. The CDR3 runs 13 residues. Germline V gene data show CDR1 as MNHEY and CDR2 as SVGAGI. The CDR3: CASRMTGGTEAFF. DNA for the CDR3: TGTGCCAGCCGAATGACTGGAGGTACTGAAGCTTTCTTT.

The rearrangement joins TRBV6-1 to TRBJ2-3; no firm D call. The CDR3 runs 15 residues. Trimming stripped 3 bases from V and 2 bases from J, with 12 bases between. Germline V gene sequence: CDR1 MNHNS, CDR2 SASEGT. CDR3 amino acids: CASSDWTGTTDTQYF. The CDR3, as DNA: TGTGCCAGCAGTGATTGGACGGGTACCACAGATACGCAGTATTTT.

The rearrangement uses TRBV11-2 and TRBJ2-7, with D uncertain. The CDR3 covers 12 residues. Germline CDR1 is SGHAT and CDR2 is FQNNGV. Trimming stripped 2 bases from V and 5 bases from J, with 7 bases between. The chain's CDR3 is CASSLSLDEQYF. CDR3 in DNA: TGTGCCAGCAGCTTAAGTCTCGACGAGCAGTACTTC.

This clone has more than one count but fewer than ten. The chain has TRBV20-1 and TRBJ2-2; D is unclear. V lost 3 bases, J lost 5 bases, and 4 bases lay in between. The length of the CDR3 is 11 residues. The germline CDR1 and CDR2 sequences are DFQATT and SNEGSKA (reference sequence). The CDR3 loop is CSARETGELFF. In nucleotides, the CDR3 is TGCAGTGCTAGGGAGACCGGGGAGCTGTTTTTT.

V usage is TRBV9 and J usage is TRBJ2-5; unclear D gene. The CDR3 consists of 10 residues. Germline values: CDR1 SGDLS, CDR2 YYNGEE. The CDR3 sequence is CITAEETQYF. The DNA of the CDR3 is TGTATAACAGCCGAAGAGACCCAGTACTTC.

The chain combines TRBV25-1 with TRBJ2-7; TRBD1 might be the D (5 bases). The length of the CDR3 is 14 residues. The V end lost 4 bases, the J end lost 6 bases, and 16 bases lay between the germline ends. Germline V CDR1 and CDR2: MGHDK, SYGVNS. The CDR3 loop reads CASSAREQVSEQYF. The CDR3 region has the DNA TGTGCCAGCAGTGCCCGTGAACAGGTCTCCGAGCAGTACTTC.

V gene TRBV6-1 combines with J gene TRBJ2-2; D is perhaps TRBD1 (5 bases). Germline V gene data show CDR1 as MNHNS and CDR2 as SASEGT. V was pared by 3 bases and J by 0 bases, with 8 bases between. The CDR3 consists of 15 residues. Here the CDR3 DNA reads TGTGCCAGCAGTGACCAGGGCGCGAACACCGGGGAGCTGTTTTTT. As protein: CASSDQGANTGELFF.

The rearrangement joins TRBV14 to TRBJ2-2, with unresolved D. The V gene lost 1 base and the J gene lost 5 bases, with 5 bases spanning the gap. Looked up from germline, CDR1 is SGHDN and CDR2 is FVKESK. This CDR3 is 13 amino acids long. The CDR3 region has the DNA TGTGCCAGCAGCCAAGTCGGGACCGGGGAGCTGTTTTTT. This gives the protein CASSQVGTGELFF.

Concerning this clone itself: The junction shows a germline mismatch at one end, possibly a read error. This chain joins TRBV19 and TRBJ2-1; perhaps TRBD1 as D (5 bases). The CDR3 has 14 amino acids. Germline CDR1 reads LNHDA; CDR2 reads SQIVND (reference sequence). The CDR3 DNA reads TGTGCCAGTAGTGTAGACAGACCAAGGGGCGAGCAGTTCTTC. Translating gives CASSVDRPRGEQFF.

The chain combines TRBV5-4 with TRBJ1-1; D gene uncertain. Germline CDR1 is SGHNT and CDR2 is YYREEE (reference sequence). Trimming left V 4 bases short and J 8 bases short, with 9 bases between. The CDR3 runs to 11 residues. The CDR3 sequence: CASSLGGEAFF. The CDR3 DNA follows: TGTGCCAGCAGCCTGGGAGGGGAAGCTTTCTTT.

CDR3 in amino acids: CASSLGLAGRRQETQYF. For the CDR3, the DNA is TGCGCCAGCAGCTTGGGACTAGCGGGGAGGCGCCAGGAGACGCAGTATTTT. This sequence joins TRBV5-1 and TRBJ2-3; 11 bases line up with TRBD2. CDR3 length: 17 amino acids. With V trimmed by 0 bases and J by 9 bases, 12 bases remained unmatched. In germline, CDR1 is SGHRS, CDR2 YFSETQ.

This clone was counted a single time. The chain joins TRBV19 to TRBJ2-3; D is undetermined. CDR1 is LNHDA, CDR2 SQIVND, per germline (reference sequence). This CDR3 has 13 residues. Between the trimmed V and J ends, which lost 4 bases and 5 bases, there was a span of 10 bases. As DNA, the CDR3 is TGTGCCAGTAGTAATAACGGTCAAGATACGCAGTATTTT. It specifies CASSNNGQDTQYF.

The chain carries TRBV6-6 and TRBJ2-7; D is undetermined. The CDR3 length is 15 residues. CDR1 is MNHNY, CDR2 SVGAGI, per germline (reference sequence). Trimming took off 2 bases at V and 5 bases at J, with 16 bases between the two ends. Here the CDR3 DNA reads TGTGCCAGCAGTTACATCAGTGGCGGCGTCCACGAGCAGTACTTC. Translated, it gives CASSYISGGVHEQYF.

V and J are TRBV23-1 and TRBJ2-2; no definite D call. TRBV23-1 is identified as an open reading frame with a role that is uncertain. V lost 2 bases and J lost 7, with 20 bases in between. The CDR3 consists of 17 residues. The CDR3 loop is CASSQRSLWDRVGELFF. CDR3 nucleotides: TGCGCCAGCAGTCAAAGGTCTCTATGGGATAGAGTCGGGGAGCTGTTTTTT.